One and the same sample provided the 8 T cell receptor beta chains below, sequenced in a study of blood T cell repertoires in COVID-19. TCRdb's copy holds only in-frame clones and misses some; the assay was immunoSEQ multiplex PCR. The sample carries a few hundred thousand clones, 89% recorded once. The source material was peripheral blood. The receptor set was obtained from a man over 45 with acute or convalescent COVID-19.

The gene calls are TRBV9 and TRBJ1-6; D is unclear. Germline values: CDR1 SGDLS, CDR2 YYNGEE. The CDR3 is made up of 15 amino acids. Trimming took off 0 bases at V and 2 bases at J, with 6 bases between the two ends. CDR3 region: CASSVGRPYNSPLHF. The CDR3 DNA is TGTGCCAGCAGCGTAGGCAGGCCCTATAATTCACCCCTCCACTTT.

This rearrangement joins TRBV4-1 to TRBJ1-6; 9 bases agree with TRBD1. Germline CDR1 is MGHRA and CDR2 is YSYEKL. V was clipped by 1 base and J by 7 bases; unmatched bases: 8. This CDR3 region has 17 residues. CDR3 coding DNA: TGCGCCAGCAGCCAAGTCGGGTACAGGGGGCCAAATTCACCCCTCCACTTT. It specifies CASSQVGYRGPNSPLHF.

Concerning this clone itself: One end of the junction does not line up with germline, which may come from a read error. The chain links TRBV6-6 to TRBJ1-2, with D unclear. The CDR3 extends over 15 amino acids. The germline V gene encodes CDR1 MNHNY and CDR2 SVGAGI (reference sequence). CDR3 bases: TGTGCCAGCAGTTACTCAAGGGAGGGTAACTATGGCTACACTTTC. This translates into CASSYSREGNYGYTF.

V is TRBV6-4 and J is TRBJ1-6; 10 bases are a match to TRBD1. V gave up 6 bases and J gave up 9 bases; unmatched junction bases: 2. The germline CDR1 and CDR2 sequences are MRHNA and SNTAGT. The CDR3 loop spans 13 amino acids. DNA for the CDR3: TGTGCCAGCAGCGGACAGGGGGGTTCACCCCTCCACTTT. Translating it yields CASSGQGGSPLHF.

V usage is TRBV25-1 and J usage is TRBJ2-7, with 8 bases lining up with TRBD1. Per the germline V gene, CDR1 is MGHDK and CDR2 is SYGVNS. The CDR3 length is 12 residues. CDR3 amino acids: CATTGDSYEQYF. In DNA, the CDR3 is TGTGCAACGACAGGGGACTCCTACGAGCAGTACTTC.

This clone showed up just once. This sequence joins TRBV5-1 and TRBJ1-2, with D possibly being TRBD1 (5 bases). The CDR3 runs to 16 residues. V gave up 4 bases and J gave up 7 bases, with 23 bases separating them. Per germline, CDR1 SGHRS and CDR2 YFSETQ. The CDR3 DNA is TGCGCCAGCAGCCCCTCCTTGGGGGGTCCGGACGGTGGCTACACCTTC. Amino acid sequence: CASSPSLGGPDGGYTF.

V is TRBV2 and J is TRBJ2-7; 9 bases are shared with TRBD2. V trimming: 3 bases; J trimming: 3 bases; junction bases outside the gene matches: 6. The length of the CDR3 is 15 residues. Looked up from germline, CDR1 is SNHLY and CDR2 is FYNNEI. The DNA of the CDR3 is TGTGCCAGCAGTGAGGGGACTAGCATTTACTACGAGCAGTACTTC. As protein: CASSEGTSIYYEQYF.

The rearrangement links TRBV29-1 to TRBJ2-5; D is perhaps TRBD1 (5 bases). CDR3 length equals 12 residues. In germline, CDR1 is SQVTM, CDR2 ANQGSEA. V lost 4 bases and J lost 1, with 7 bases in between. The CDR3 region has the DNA TGCAGCGTTGCCAGGGCCCAAGAGACCCAGTACTTC. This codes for CSVARAQETQYF. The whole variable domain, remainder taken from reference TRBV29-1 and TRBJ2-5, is SAVISQKPSRDICQRGTSLTIQCQVDSQVTMMFWYRQQPGQSLTLIATANQGSEATYESGFVIDKFPISRPNLTFSTLTVSNMSPEDSSIYLCSVARAQETQYFGPGTRLLVL.